This T cell receptor beta chain was recovered during a study of cytomegalovirus exposure and HLA in healthy donors. General study results and limits: An analysis that was carried out later associated fewer than 20,000 TCR beta sequences with HLA alleles at 0.05 false discovery rate. A later analysis revealed that TCR association rates differed between HLA loci, peaking at DRB1 and bottoming out at HLA-C.

PCR used 60 Vbeta primers and 13 Jbeta primers. Authors' processing steps: A later analysis tallied tens of millions of unique TCR beta chains, approximately 11 million of them shared. Generated by immunoSEQ multiplex PCR, the TCRdb table keeps only in-frame clones and is missing some. Clone size and the V and J calls come from that table; the DNA yielded D and trimming. The sample lists about 200,000 clones, over 65% seen once, with under 0.8% in the top ten. In its sample, this clone was seen a few times. As yet, its antigen is unknown. This receptor was taken from a man between 18 and 35 years old in good health and CMV-seronegative. The sample consisted of PBMCs.

The chain's CDR3 is CASSLAGTDSYEQYF. The CDR3 nucleotides are TGCGCCAGCAGCTTGGCCGGCACAGACTCCTACGAGCAGTACTTC. The chain joins TRBV5-1 to TRBJ2-7; D uncertain. The CDR3 spans 15 residues. Trimming pared 0 bases from V and 0 bases from J, leaving 10 bases between. In germline, CDR1 is SGHRS, CDR2 YFSETQ.